What follows are 27 T cell receptor beta chains derived from one specimen sequenced in a study of lymphopenia after photon versus proton radiotherapy. Profiled with immunoSEQ multiplex PCR; TCRdb holds only in-frame clones, not every one. This table holds roughly 64,000 clones, approximately 90% found once. The source material was peripheral blood, sampled from a patient treated with proton-based radiotherapy. These receptors were obtained from a man aged 80 or over with esophageal cancer.

The rearrangement links TRBV5-8 to TRBJ2-6; D gene unclear. The V gene's germline CDR1 is SGHTS and CDR2 YDEGEE. V lost 10 bases and J lost 1, with 6 bases in between. The CDR3 sequence is 12 residues long. CDR3 sequence reads: CAGKSGANVLTF. DNA for the CDR3: TGTGCCGGGAAATCTGGGGCCAACGTCCTGACTTTC.

The V call is TRBV5-4, the J call TRBJ1-4, with 10 bases aligning to TRBD1. There are 14 residues in the CDR3. Germline CDR1 SGHNT, CDR2 YYREEE (reference sequence). The V and J ends lost 3 bases and 8 bases, in that order; junction bases with no gene match: 4. The CDR3 reads CASSWDRGHEKLFF. As DNA, the CDR3 is TGTGCCAGCAGCTGGGACAGGGGACACGAAAAACTGTTTTTT.

CDR3 protein: CASSIKGGSEAFF. The CDR3 region has the DNA TGTGCCAGCAGTATTAAAGGGGGCTCTGAAGCTTTCTTT. V is TRBV11-3 and J is TRBJ1-1, with 7 bases aligning to TRBD1. Per germline, CDR1 SGHNT and CDR2 YENEEA. The CDR3 is 13 amino acids. Losses at the gene ends were 6 bases for V and 6 bases for J; bases not matched to a gene: 7.

This chain uses TRBV2 with TRBJ2-2; D gene uncertain. In germline, CDR1 is SNHLY, CDR2 FYNNEI. The CDR3 totals 15 residues. V gave up 6 bases and J gave up 0 bases, with 11 bases separating them. CDR3 sequence reads: CASSPVSSNTGELFF. The CDR3 DNA sequence: TGTGCCAGCAGCCCAGTGAGTTCGAACACCGGGGAGCTGTTTTTT.

V usage is TRBV6-5 and J usage is TRBJ2-7, with 11 nucleotides matching TRBD2. The J segment lost 4 bases and the V segment lost 0 bases, leaving 5 bases of the junction unmatched. The CDR3 runs 16 residues. Germline V gives CDR1 MNHEY, CDR2 SVGAGI. This chain's CDR3 is CASSYSPGTSGYEQYF. The DNA for the CDR3 is TGTGCCAGCAGTTACTCGCCGGGGACTAGCGGTTACGAGCAGTACTTC.

CDR3 region: CAWSPTDYGYTF. The CDR3 bases are TGTGCCTGGAGTCCGACAGACTATGGCTACACCTTC. The V call is TRBV30, the J call TRBJ1-2, with a weak D call TRBD1 (5 bases). Germline lookup yields CDR1 GTSNPN and CDR2 SVGIG (reference sequence). The length of the CDR3 is 12 residues. Trimming left V 2 bases short and J 3 bases short, with 7 bases between. Full variable domain (remainder filled in from reference TRBV30 and TRBJ1-2): SQTIHQWPATLVQPVGSPLSLECTVEGTSNPNLYWYRQAAGRGLQLLFYSVGIGQISSEVPQNLSASRPQDRQFILSSKKLLLSDSGFYLCAWSPTDYGYTFGSGTRLTVV.

The gene calls are TRBV7-2 and TRBJ2-7, with D possibly TRBD2 on 5 matching bases. Germline V gives CDR1 SGHTA, CDR2 FQGNSA. The germline V and J ends were trimmed by 1 base and 5 bases, with 6 bases remaining between them. The CDR3 sequence is 12 residues long. Here the CDR3 DNA reads TGTGCCAGCAGCTTAGGGGGAGACGAGCAGTACTTC. Its translation: CASSLGGDEQYF.

This sequence joins TRBV19 and TRBJ2-5, with 15 bases aligning to TRBD2. Germline-derived CDR1 and CDR2 are LNHDA and SQIVND (reference sequence). The CDR3 runs to 17 residues. With V trimmed by 3 bases and J by 4 bases, 6 bases remained unmatched. This chain's CDR3 is CASSMAGLAGGRETQYF. The CDR3 DNA reads as TGTGCCAGTAGTATGGCCGGACTAGCGGGGGGGAGAGAGACCCAGTACTTC.

The J gene is TRBJ1-1, the V gene TRBV6-6; D unresolved. The CDR3 is 13 residues long. Germline V gene data show CDR1 as MNHNY and CDR2 as SVGAGI (reference sequence). Trimming took off 5 bases at V and 1 base at J, with 8 bases between the two ends. The CDR3 bases are TGTGCCAGCAGTCTCCTAGAGAACACTGAAGCTTTCTTT. It translates to CASSLLENTEAFF.

The chain carries TRBV7-6 and TRBJ2-7; 8 bases align to TRBD1. There are 15 residues in the CDR3. Unmatched junction bases numbered 9, after V lost 2 bases and J lost 6 bases. Per germline, CDR1 SGHVS and CDR2 FNYEAQ. CDR3 DNA sequence: TGTGCCAGCAGCTTACAGGGACAGGTTTTTTCCGAGCAGTACTTC. Translated, it gives CASSLQGQVFSEQYF.

CDR3 coding DNA: TGTGCCAGCAGTTTATGGGCTAGGGGGACAGGGTTGGGGGGCTACACCTTC. Residues: CASSLWARGTGLGGYTF. The rearrangement uses TRBV27 and TRBJ1-2, with 9 bases aligning to TRBD1. V lost 1 base and J lost 8; bases outside the gene matches: 14. The length of the CDR3 is 17 residues. Per germline, CDR1 MNHEY and CDR2 SMNVEV (reference sequence).

In the case of this clone: A junction end diverges from the germline sequence, so it may reflect a read error. CDR3 residues: CAWSGTENVKLFF. Written as DNA, the CDR3 is TGTGCCTGGTCCGGGACAGAGAATGTAAAACTGTTTTTT. The chain joins TRBV30 to TRBJ1-4; 7 bases fit TRBD1. The germline CDR1 and CDR2 sequences are GTSNPN and SVGIG (reference sequence). The CDR3 contains 13 residues. Variable domain in full (rest from reference TRBV30 and TRBJ1-4): SQTIHQWPATLVQPVGSPLSLECTVEGTSNPNLYWYRQAAGRGLQLLFYSVGIGQISSEVPQNLSASRPQDRQFILSSKKLLLSDSGFYLCAWSGTENVKLFFGSGTQLSVL.

This chain joins TRBV27 and TRBJ1-2, with TRBD1 matching over 9 bases. The J segment lost 4 bases and the V segment lost 5 bases, leaving 5 bases of the junction unmatched. The germline V gene has CDR1 MNHEY and CDR2 SMNVEV (reference sequence). This CDR3 contains 14 residues. The CDR3 nucleotides are TGTGCCAGCAGTACAGGGGGCCCGGGCTATGGCTACACCTTC. This sequence encodes CASSTGGPGYGYTF.

The chain carries TRBV27 and TRBJ1-2, with D possibly matching TRBD1 (6 bases). The CDR3 has 14 amino acids. V was pared by 6 bases and J by 2 bases, with 13 bases between. Per the germline V gene, CDR1 is MNHEY and CDR2 is SMNVEV (reference sequence). This CDR3 reads CASSEGGQNYGYTF. The CDR3, as DNA: TGTGCCAGCAGCGAAGGGGGTCAAAACTATGGCTACACCTTC.

The chain is built from TRBV13 and TRBJ2-1; TRBD2 might be the D (6 bases). The V and J ends lost 6 bases and 3 bases respectively, with 12 bases between them. In germline, CDR1 is PRHDT, CDR2 FYEKMQ (reference sequence). The CDR3 sequence is 14 residues long. CDR3 in DNA: TGTGCCAGCAGTCGAGGAGGGAACTACAATGAGCAGTTCTTC. Protein product: CASSRGGNYNEQFF.

This chain uses TRBV7-8 with TRBJ2-6, with D maybe TRBD1 (5 bases). This CDR3 has 15 amino acids. Per the germline V gene, CDR1 is SGHVS and CDR2 is FQNEAQ. V was cut by 5 bases and J by 0 bases, with 8 bases left in between. The DNA for the CDR3 is TGTGCCAGCAGCACCAGGGTCTCTGGGGCCAACGTCCTGACTTTC. The encoded protein is CASSTRVSGANVLTF.

The V gene is TRBV11-2, the J gene TRBJ2-3; tentatively, D is TRBD1 or TRBD2 (5 bases each). Deletions cut 2 bases from V and 2 bases from J, with 11 bases between. Germline-derived CDR1 and CDR2 are SGHAT and FQNNGV. This CDR3 spans 15 amino acids. CDR3: CASSLWGPATDTQYF. DNA of the CDR3: TGTGCCAGCAGCTTATGGGGACCAGCCACAGATACGCAGTATTTT.

For the CDR3, the DNA is TGTGCCAGCAGTCGACAGAGGGGCACTGAAGCTTTCTTT. Translated, it gives CASSRQRGTEAFF. The chain links TRBV9 to TRBJ1-1; D may be TRBD1 (5 bases). The CDR3 runs to 13 residues. Between the trimmed V and J ends, which lost 5 bases and 4 bases, there was a span of 12 bases. Germline V gives CDR1 SGDLS, CDR2 YYNGEE.

The V call is TRBV10-1, the J call TRBJ1-5; TRBD1 matches 8 bases. This CDR3 contains 18 residues. Germline V lookup: CDR1 WNHNN, CDR2 SYGVQD (reference sequence). The V segment lost 9 bases and the J segment 6 bases; nucleotides outside the gene matches: 22. The CDR3 region is CARDFLLTPGQVCQPQHF. CDR3 DNA sequence: TGCGCCAGGGACTTTCTCTTGACCCCGGGACAGGTATGTCAGCCCCAGCATTTT.

The CDR3 bases are TGCGCCAGCAGCCAAGAAAGGTGGGGGGATCAGCCCCAGCATTTT. Its protein product is CASSQERWGDQPQHF. V is TRBV4-3 and J is TRBJ1-5; D might be TRBD1 (5 bases). Germline V gene data show CDR1 as LGHNA and CDR2 as YSLEER. V was clipped by 0 bases and J by 5 bases, with 11 bases between them. This CDR3 contains 15 residues.

This clone was seen only once. This chain uses TRBV4-3 with TRBJ2-2, with D possibly being TRBD1 or TRBD2 (5 bases each). Trimming stripped 3 bases from V and 4 bases from J, with 12 bases between. The CDR3 loop spans 15 amino acids. The germline V gene encodes CDR1 LGHNA and CDR2 YSLEER. The CDR3 nucleotides read TGCGCCAGCAGCCACGGGGCGGGCCGCACCGGGGAGCTGTTTTTT. As protein: CASSHGAGRTGELFF.

The V and J genes are TRBV11-2 and TRBJ2-7, with D possibly being TRBD1 or TRBD2 (6 bases each). V dropped 5 bases and J dropped 3 bases, with 20 bases sitting between them. This CDR3 contains 16 residues. Looked up from germline, CDR1 is SGHAT and CDR2 is FQNNGV. In DNA form, the CDR3 reads TGTGCCAGCAGCCCATCCCCCCGGGGGCCAAACTACGAGCAGTACTTC. It translates to CASSPSPRGPNYEQYF.

This sequence joins TRBV19 and TRBJ2-1, with 10 bases fitting TRBD2. V was pared by 3 bases and J by 8 bases, with 16 bases of the junction left unmatched. The CDR3 has 18 residues. Germline assignment: CDR1 LNHDA and CDR2 SQIVND (reference sequence). As DNA, the CDR3 is TGTGCCAGTAGTATCCCGGGATCCTCTAGCGGGAGTGAAGATGAGCAGTTCTTC. Translated: CASSIPGSSSGSEDEQFF.

The V and J genes are TRBV7-6 and TRBJ2-2; either TRBD1 or TRBD2 may fit D (5 bases each). This CDR3 spans 17 amino acids. Trimming took off 1 base at V and 0 bases at J, with 12 bases between the two ends. The germline gives CDR1 SGHVS, CDR2 FNYEAQ. CDR3 protein: CASSLVRKGPNTGELFF. The CDR3, as DNA: TGTGCCAGCAGCTTAGTTCGCAAGGGACCGAACACCGGGGAGCTGTTTTTT.

This clone was recorded a few times. V usage is TRBV4-3 and J usage is TRBJ1-2; 10 bases are shared with TRBD1. Germline V gene data show CDR1 as LGHNA and CDR2 as YSLEER. J was trimmed by 4 bases and V by 2 bases; bases with no gene match: 13. The length of the CDR3 is 18 residues. CDR3 loop: CASSQYTGRTGGIYGYTF. In DNA form, the CDR3 reads TGCGCCAGCAGCCAATATACCGGGAGGACAGGGGGGATCTATGGCTACACCTTC.

This chain joins TRBV25-1 and TRBJ1-4; D unresolved. V was clipped by 1 base and J by 5 bases, with 8 bases between them. Per the germline V gene, CDR1 is MGHDK and CDR2 is SYGVNS. The CDR3 has 14 amino acids. CDR3 region: CASSEFVGNEKLFF. In DNA, the CDR3 is TGTGCCAGCAGTGAATTCGTTGGGAATGAAAAACTGTTTTTT.

This clone was recorded only once. V is TRBV9 and J is TRBJ2-3, with D perhaps given as TRBD1 or TRBD2 (5 bases each). The germline V gene encodes CDR1 SGDLS and CDR2 YYNGEE. Trimming stripped 0 bases from V and 0 bases from J, with 11 bases between. The CDR3 spans 16 residues. The CDR3 sequence is CASSVAEGSSTDTQYF. In DNA form, the CDR3 reads TGTGCCAGCAGCGTAGCTGAGGGGTCTAGCACAGATACGCAGTATTTT.